Listed below are T cell receptor beta chains from one sample, sequenced in a study of control samples from healthy donors and cancer patients. Generated by immunoSEQ multiplex PCR, the TCRdb table keeps only in-frame clones and is missing some. The sample has some 130,000 clones; 80% to 95% are singletons. Sequencing was carried out using blood. These receptors were collected from a man between 18 and 29 years old in good health. The CDR3 runs from the conserved cysteine through the conserved F or W. The D gene is left open where the match is weak. Not all rows give a size; the values are once, few, many and, for expanded clones, a class.

>TRBV4-1|.|14|TRBJ1-6|.
TGCGCCAGCAACTCTGATGTTTGGGCGACACCCCTCCACTTT
CASNSDVWATPLHF
>TRBV2|.|12|TRBJ2-4|.
TGTGCCAGCAGCCGGGGCACAACTCATCAGTACTTC
CASSRGTTHQYF
>TRBV5-4|.|15|TRBJ1-1|.
TGTGCCAGCAGCTTTCACGCCCCGCGAAACACTGAAGCTTTCTTT
CASSFHAPRNTEAFF
>TRBV19|TRBD1|15|TRBJ1-3|.
TGTGCCAGTAGTATGACAGGGGAGGCTGGAAACACCATATATTTT
CASSMTGEAGNTIYF
>TRBV9|.|14|TRBJ2-3|.
TGTGCCAGCAGCGTAGCCAGCCACACAGATACGCAGTATTTT
CASSVASHTDTQYF
>TRBV7-9|.|17|TRBJ2-7|.
TGTGCCAGCAGCTTTTTTCAGATGGCAGGTCAAACCTACGAGCAGTACTTC
CASSFFQMAGQTYEQYF
>TRBV11-1|.|16|TRBJ2-7|.
TGTGCCAGCAGCTTACAATTCGGCAGGAGCTCCTACGAGCAGTACTTC
CASSLQFGRSSYEQYF
>TRBV29-1|TRBD2|15|TRBJ2-3|.
TGCAGCGTTTATGGACTAGCTCCTGGCACAGATACGCAGTATTTT
CSVYGLAPGTDTQYF
>TRBV21-1|.|20|TRBJ1-5|.
TGTGCCAGCAGCAAGAACGCCGGGACAGGGGGCAAGTCGAGCAATCAGCCCCAGCATTTT
CASSKNAGTGGKSSNQPQHF
>TRBV2|.|17|TRBJ1-6|.
TGTGCCAGCAGTGGCAGGGCCGTGAGCTCCTATAATTCACCCCTCCACTTT
CASSGRAVSSYNSPLHF
>TRBV15|.|12|TRBJ2-3|.
TGTGCCACCAGCAGAGAGGCGAATACGCAGTATTTT
CATSREANTQYF
>TRBV27|.|13|TRBJ2-3|once
TGTGCCAGCCGCGGGTCCGGCACAGATACGCAGTATTTT
CASRGSGTDTQYF
>TRBV3-1/TRBV3-2|TRBD2|17|TRBJ2-3|.
TGTGCCAGCAGCCAAGACGTAGGCGGGGGGGCCACAGATACGCAGTATTTT
CASSQDVGGGATDTQYF
>TRBV7-9|TRBD1|14|TRBJ2-2|.
TGTGCCAGCAGCAGACAGACAGGGGACGGGGAGCTGTTTTTT
CASSRQTGDGELFF
>TRBV2|.|13|TRBJ1-1|.
TGTGCCAGCAGTGTATATCAGGGCACTGAAGCTTTCTTT
CASSVYQGTEAFF
>TRBV4-1|.|16|TRBJ2-1|.
TGCGCCAGCAGCCAACTGGTCCCGTTGCGATTCAATGAGCAGTTCTTC
CASSQLVPLRFNEQFF
>TRBV9|.|10|TRBJ1-5|.
TGTGCCAGCAGTTGGCAGCCCCAGCATTTT
CASSWQPQHF
>TRBV5-4|.|12|TRBJ1-2|.
TGTGCCAGCAGCTTGAAAGGGATTGGCTACACCTTC
CASSLKGIGYTF
>TRBV9|.|17|TRBJ1-2|.
TGTGCCAGCAGCGTTTCCGATCTGTGGGGGGGTGGTTATGGCTACACCTTC
CASSVSDLWGGGYGYTF
>TRBV29-1|TRBD1|13|TRBJ1-2|once
TGCAGCGTCGGACAGGGAAGGGGCTATGGCTACACCTTC
CSVGQGRGYGYTF
>TRBV19|TRBD1|15|TRBJ1-2|.
TGTGCCAGTAGTATCAGGGGGCGAATTAACTATGGCTACACCTTC
CASSIRGRINYGYTF
>TRBV19|TRBD1|14|TRBJ1-2|.
TGTGCCAGTAGTATGACAGGGGACCCTAATGGCTACACCTTC
CASSMTGDPNGYTF
>TRBV5-1|TRBD1|15|TRBJ2-2|.
TGCGCCAGCAGCCAGGGACAGACGAACACCGGGGAGCTGTTTTTT
CASSQGQTNTGELFF
>TRBV7-2|.|15|TRBJ2-1|.
TGTGCCAGCAGCAACGGCCAATTCGGGGACAATGAGCAGTTCTTC
CASSNGQFGDNEQFF
>TRBV30|TRBD1|17|TRBJ1-3|.
TGTGCCTGGAGTGCCCGGGACAGGGGAGGGTCTGGAAACACCATATATTTT
CAWSARDRGGSGNTIYF
>TRBV6-4|.|13|TRBJ1-2|few
TGTGCCAGCAGTGGAGGGGACGGGGATGGCTACACCTTC
CASSGGDGDGYTF
>TRBV30|.|15|TRBJ2-2|.
TGTGCCTGGACAGGGTCAGGCGCGAACACCGGGGAGCTGTTTTTT
CAWTGSGANTGELFF
>TRBV6-4|TRBD1|14|TRBJ2-3|.
TGTGCCAGCAGTGACTCGACAGGGGCAGATACGCAGTATTTT
CASSDSTGADTQYF
>TRBV7-6|.|15|TRBJ2-3|.
TGTGCCAGCAGCTTAGCAGGGTTTATCACAGATACGCAGTATTTT
CASSLAGFITDTQYF
>TRBV6-2/TRBV6-3|.|15|TRBJ2-4|.
TGTGCCAGCAGTGGGGGGGGGCCCGGCAAAAACATTCAGTACTTC
CASSGGGPGKNIQYF
>TRBV2|TRBD2|14|TRBJ2-7|.
TGTGCCAGCGGACGAGGCGGGGGGACCTACGAGCAGTACTTC
CASGRGGGTYEQYF
>TRBV5-4|TRBD1|15|TRBJ1-4|.
TGTGCCAGCAGCTTGGGTGTGACAGGGCAGGAAAAACTGTTTTTT
CASSLGVTGQEKLFF
>TRBV11-2|.|13|TRBJ1-6|once
TGTGCCAGCAGCTTATGGATTTATTCACCCCTCCACTTT
CASSLWIYSPLHF
>TRBV7-9|.|14|TRBJ2-3|.
TGTGCCAGCAGCTTAGACAGTCCCACAGATACGCAGTATTTT
CASSLDSPTDTQYF
>TRBV19|.|15|TRBJ1-1|.
TGTGCCAGTAGTATTTCCACAGGGTGGGGCACTGAAGCTTTCTTT
CASSISTGWGTEAFF
>TRBV2|.|15|TRBJ1-1|few
TGTGCCAGTGAACCCCGGACGAGCCGGAACACTGAAGCTTTCTTT
CASEPRTSRNTEAFF
>TRBV5-6|.|15|TRBJ2-5|once
TGTGCCAGCAGCTTCCAGGGGAGAAGAACAGAGACCCAGTACTTC
CASSFQGRRTETQYF
>TRBV19|.|12|TRBJ1-1|.
TGTGCCAGTAATGACAGGAACACTGAAGCTTTCTTT
CASNDRNTEAFF
>TRBV30|.|12|TRBJ2-7|.
TGTGCCTGGAGTGTGTTTTTCTACGAGCAGTACTTC
CAWSVFFYEQYF
>TRBV12-5|.|13|TRBJ1-2|.
TGTGCTAGTGGTTTGTCTCATGGATCTGGCTACACCTTC
CASGLSHGSGYTF
>TRBV11-3|.|17|TRBJ2-2|.
TGTGCCAGCAGCTTAGCCCCCCCAGGGGCGAACACCGGGGAGCTGTTTTTT
CASSLAPPGANTGELFF
>TRBV19|TRBD1|14|TRBJ1-4|.
TGTGCCAGTACCCAGACAGGGTATAATGAAAAACTGTTTTTT
CASTQTGYNEKLFF
>TRBV2|.|12|TRBJ1-5|.
TGTGCCAGCAGGGGGGGGTTTCAGCCCCAGCATTTT
CASRGGFQPQHF
>TRBV9|.|16|TRBJ2-1|.
TGTGCCAGCAGCGTAGGGAGCTCAACCACCCTAAATGAGCAGTTCTTC
CASSVGSSTTLNEQFF
>TRBV6-1|.|11|TRBJ1-5|.
TGTGCCAGCAGTGAAGGTCAGCCCCAGCATTTT
CASSEGQPQHF
>TRBV27|.|12|TRBJ2-7|.
TGTGCCAGCAGTTTACAGACTGGGGAGCAGTACTTC
CASSLQTGEQYF
>TRBV6-6|TRBD1|15|TRBJ1-2|.
TGTGCCAGCAGCCAGGTTGTAGGGGGCAACTATGGCTACACCTTC
CASSQVVGGNYGYTF
>TRBV11-2|TRBD2|15|TRBJ2-3|.
TGTGCCAGCACCCCGTTCGGGGGGGTGACAGATACGCAGTATTTT
CASTPFGGVTDTQYF
>TRBV3-1/TRBV3-2|.|13|TRBJ1-3|.
TGTGCCAGCAGCCCCTCGAACCCAAACACCATATATTTT
CASSPSNPNTIYF
>TRBV19|TRBD2|15|TRBJ2-7|.
TGTGCCAGTAGTCCCACCCCGGGCGGGGGGAACGAGCAGTACTTC
CASSPTPGGGNEQYF
>TRBV19|TRBD2|15|TRBJ2-3|.
TGTGCCAGTAGCGGCGGGGGGCCTAGCACAGATACGCAGTATTTT
CASSGGGPSTDTQYF
>TRBV11-2|.|16|TRBJ1-3|.
TGTGCCAGCAGCTTAAATTTAGGTATTTCTGGAAACACCATATATTTT
CASSLNLGISGNTIYF